Described below is a single T cell receptor (beta chain) sequence and its context. The CDR3 is 14 amino acids. Trimming took 3 bases from V and 6 from J; bases not matched to a gene: 5. In germline, CDR1 is DFQATT, CDR2 SNEGSKA (reference sequence). TCRdb re-called the 5' RACE reads through MiXCR, storing one row per CDR3 protein. The sample lists around 360,000 distinct CDR3 sequences, roughly 11% seen once, with around 20% in the top ten. These data come from a study of T cells after yellow fever vaccination. The input for sequencing was PBMCs, taken on the day of the first yellow fever vaccination. The TCR was taken from a man between 18 and 29 years old who received the YFV17D yellow fever vaccine. The chain recombines TRBV20-1 with TRBJ2-1; 10 bases are shared with TRBD2. CDR3 sequence (DNA): TGCAGTGCTAGCGAAGCGGGGGGGGTCAATGAGCAGTTCTTC. Translated: CSASEAGGVNEQFF.